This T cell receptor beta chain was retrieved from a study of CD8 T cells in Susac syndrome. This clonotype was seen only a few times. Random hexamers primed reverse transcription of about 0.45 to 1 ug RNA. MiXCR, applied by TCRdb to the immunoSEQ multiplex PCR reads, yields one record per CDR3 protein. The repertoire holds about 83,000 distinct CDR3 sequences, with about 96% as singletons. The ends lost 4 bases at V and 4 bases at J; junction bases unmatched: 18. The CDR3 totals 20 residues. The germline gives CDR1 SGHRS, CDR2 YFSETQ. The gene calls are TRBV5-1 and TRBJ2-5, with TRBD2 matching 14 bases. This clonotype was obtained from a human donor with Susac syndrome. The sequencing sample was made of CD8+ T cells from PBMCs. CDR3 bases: TGCGCCAGCAGCCAACCATCGGGACTAGCGGGGGCGTTGTGGAGAGAGACCCAGTACTTC. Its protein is CASSQPSGLAGALWRETQYF.